A selection of T cell receptor beta chains follows, all from one sample in a study of blood T cell repertoires in COVID-19. Clones were sequenced by immunoSEQ multiplex PCR, and TCRdb holds only the in-frame ones, with some missing. The top ten clones hold roughly 7.3% of a sample with fewer than 350,000 clones, 80% to 95% of them seen once. Input material: peripheral blood. These receptors originate from a young woman with COVID-19, enrolled during active disease. CDR3s include the opening cysteine and the closing phenylalanine or tryptophan. The D gene is left open where the match is weak. Clone size is not always given. Where it is, it says once, few, many or a class for expanded clones.

abundance,j_gene,len,d_gene,v_gene,CDR3nt,CDR3aa
-,TRBJ1-1,16,TRBD1,TRBV16,TGTGCCAGCAGCCCCTGGTCCCGACAGGGGAGTGGTGAAGCTTTCTTT,CASSPWSRQGSGEAFF
-,TRBJ1-5,14,TRBD1,TRBV28,TGTGCCTATTCCCGAGGGGGCCGGGATCAGCCCCAGCATTTT,CAYSRGGRDQPQHF
-,TRBJ1-1,13,-,TRBV5-1,TGCGCCAGCAGCTTGGCTGGACAGCCTGAAGCTTTCTTT,CASSLAGQPEAFF
-,TRBJ1-2,12,-,TRBV6-5,TGTGCCAGCAGTAACCGGGACTATGGCTACACCTTC,CASSNRDYGYTF
-,TRBJ1-5,14,TRBD1,TRBV15,TGTGCCACCAGCCCTACAGGGGTCAATCAGCCCCAGCATTTT,CATSPTGVNQPQHF
-,TRBJ1-4,17,-,TRBV10-1,TGCGCCAGCAGTGAGTCGACTCCGGGGGGCCTGCCGGAAAAACTGTTTTTT,CASSESTPGGLPEKLFF
-,TRBJ2-1,15,TRBD1,TRBV11-2,TGTGCCAGCAGCGCCCGGGACAGGAGATACAATGAGCAGTTCTTC,CASSARDRRYNEQFF
-,TRBJ1-1,12,-,TRBV12-3/TRBV12-4,TGTGCCAGCAGCCCCCGGAACACTGAAGCTTTCTTT,CASSPRNTEAFF
-,TRBJ1-1,16,TRBD1,TRBV2,TGTGCCAGCAGTTATACGTGGACAGGGGTAAACACTGAAGCTTTCTTT,CASSYTWTGVNTEAFF
-,TRBJ2-7,15,TRBD1,TRBV5-5,TGTGCCAGCAGCTTCTCGGACAGGGTGGACTACGAGCAGTACTTC,CASSFSDRVDYEQYF
-,TRBJ1-5,15,-,TRBV19,TGTGCCAGTAGTATGGTACAGGGTGGCAATCAGCCCCAGCATTTT,CASSMVQGGNQPQHF
-,TRBJ2-3,14,-,TRBV28,TGTGCCAGCAGTTTAGGAGTGAACACAGATACGCAGTATTTT,CASSLGVNTDTQYF
-,TRBJ1-4,15,-,TRBV19,TGTGCCAGTAGTACCCACAGGACGGCTAATGAAAAACTGTTTTTT,CASSTHRTANEKLFF
-,TRBJ2-2,16,TRBD1,TRBV4-2,TGTGCCAGCAGCCAACCTGGGACAGGGATCACCGGGGAGCTGTTTTTT,CASSQPGTGITGELFF
-,TRBJ2-3,15,-,TRBV18,TGTGCCAGCTCACCACCGTCGGGAGACACAGATACGCAGTATTTT,CASSPPSGDTDTQYF
once,TRBJ2-1,16,-,TRBV5-1,TGCGCCAGCAGCTTGGGGGTCGGGAGCTCCTACAATGAGCAGTTCTTC,CASSLGVGSSYNEQFF
-,TRBJ2-7,11,-,TRBV7-9,TGTGCCAGCAGGCGACTAGGGGAGCAGTACTTC,CASRRLGEQYF
-,TRBJ1-2,13,-,TRBV5-5,TGTGCCAGCAGCTTACAGGAAAGCTATGGCTACACCTTC,CASSLQESYGYTF
-,TRBJ2-2,16,TRBD1,TRBV11-3,TGTGCCAGCAGCTTACCGGACAGGGTGAACACCGGGGAGCTGTTTTTT,CASSLPDRVNTGELFF
-,TRBJ1-5,14,TRBD1,TRBV10-3,TGTGCCATCAGTGCAGGGGGAAGCAATCAGCCCCAGCATTTT,CAISAGGSNQPQHF
-,TRBJ2-7,15,TRBD2,TRBV28,TGTGCCAGCATTAAATCCGGGACCCAAGCGGGGGAGCCGTACTTC,CASIKSGTQAGEPYF
-,TRBJ1-1,16,TRBD1,TRBV6-5,TGTGCCAGCAGTTCCCAAGGACAGGGGGCCAATCTTGGAGCTTTCTTT,CASSSQGQGANLGAFF
-,TRBJ2-1,20,-,TRBV19,TGTGCCAGTAGTATAGCGGGGGGCGCGGGCGTTTCGGGCTCCTACAATGAGCAGTTCTTC,CASSIAGGAGVSGSYNEQFF
-,TRBJ2-7,16,-,TRBV4-1,TGCGCCAGCAGCCAAGGGGGTCCGGGACAAGGTGACGAGCAGTACTTC,CASSQGGPGQGDEQYF
once,TRBJ2-3,17,-,TRBV9,TGTGCCAGCAGCTCGAGGGGGGGCGGGGCGGCCACAGATACGCAGTATTTT,CASSSRGGGAATDTQYF
-,TRBJ2-7,11,-,TRBV2,TGTGCCAGCAGTCCTCCGGGGGAGCAGTACTTC,CASSPPGEQYF
-,TRBJ2-5,11,-,TRBV5-4,TGTGCCAGCCGCGGCGGAGAGACCCAGTACTTC,CASRGGETQYF
-,TRBJ1-4,15,-,TRBV4-1,TGCGCCAGCAGCCAAGATCCGCGGACTAATGAAAAACTGTTTTTT,CASSQDPRTNEKLFF
-,TRBJ1-1,14,-,TRBV7-2,TGTGCCAGCAGCTACACCCCACTGAACACTGAAGCTTTCTTT,CASSYTPLNTEAFF
-,TRBJ2-7,15,TRBD2,TRBV6-5,TGTGCCAGCAGGAGGCTAACGGGAGGCTCCTACGAGCAGTACTTC,CASRRLTGGSYEQYF
-,TRBJ1-2,14,TRBD1,TRBV28,TGTGCCAGCAGTTTATTAGGGACAGGGGTTGGCTACACCTTC,CASSLLGTGVGYTF
-,TRBJ1-5,14,-,TRBV28,TGTGCCAGCAGTTTTGTCGGGGGAAGTCAGCCCCAGCATTTT,CASSFVGGSQPQHF
-,TRBJ2-6,18,-,TRBV7-6,TGTGCCAGCAGCTTATACGGGCAGGGCGGCTCTGGGGCCAACGTCCTGACTTTC,CASSLYGQGGSGANVLTF
-,TRBJ2-7,15,-,TRBV7-3,TGTGCCAGCAGCTTAAGGGGCGGGACCTCCTACGAGCAGTACTTC,CASSLRGGTSYEQYF
-,TRBJ1-5,15,-,TRBV7-8,TGTGCCAGCAGCTTAAGGGGGTATAGCAATCAGCCCCAGCATTTT,CASSLRGYSNQPQHF
-,TRBJ1-1,13,-,TRBV28,TGTGCCAGCAGTTTAAAGGGAGGAACTGAAGCTTTCTTT,CASSLKGGTEAFF
-,TRBJ1-5,13,-,TRBV10-3,TGTGCCATCAGTGTCAGGGAAACTCAGCCCCAGCATTTT,CAISVRETQPQHF
-,TRBJ2-1,20,TRBD2,TRBV28,TGTGCCAGCAGTTTAATTTCCGGGAAACTAGCGACAGTAACATACAATGAGCAGTTCTTC,CASSLISGKLATVTYNEQFF
-,TRBJ1-2,15,TRBD1,TRBV30,TGTGCCTGGAGTGTTTCGAACAGGGGAAATATAGGCTACACCTTC,CAWSVSNRGNIGYTF
-,TRBJ1-2,13,TRBD1,TRBV12-3/TRBV12-4,TGTGCCAGCAGTCACAAGACAGGGGAAGGCTACACCTTC,CASSHKTGEGYTF